The 26 T cell receptor beta chains below come from one sample, sequenced in a study of stem cell transplantation in POMP-related autoinflammatory disease. The assay was immunoSEQ multiplex PCR, and TCRdb's table has in-frame clones only and misses some. The repertoire includes about 26,000 clones, around 86% of them detected once, and around 2.4% sits in the top ten. This specimen consisted of CD4+ T cells from PBMCs, obtained before stem cell transplantation. These receptors were taken from a human donor with POMP-related autoinflammation and immune dysregulation (PRAID).

This clone has just one count. This rearrangement joins TRBV10-3 to TRBJ1-1, with D uncertain. Germline assignment: CDR1 ENHRY and CDR2 SYGVKD. V was trimmed by 7 bases and J by 3 bases, leaving 12 bases between them. CDR3 length: 13 residues. CDR3 in amino acids: CAITPYEDTEAFF. The CDR3 DNA follows: TGTGCCATCACCCCATATGAGGACACTGAAGCTTTCTTT.

V is TRBV19 and J is TRBJ2-1; 9 nucleotides agree with TRBD1. The junction had 11 bases not matched to a gene; V was cut back by 4 bases and J by 7 bases. CDR1 and CDR2 from the germline V gene are LNHDA and SQIVND (reference sequence). The CDR3 totals 16 residues. CDR3 sequence: CASSRLTGQGLNEQFF. As DNA, the CDR3 is TGTGCCAGTAGTAGGTTGACGGGACAGGGACTTAATGAGCAGTTCTTC.

CDR3 coding DNA: TGTGCCTGGAACGAAGGACAGGGAGGTTATCAGCCCCAGCATTTT. Residues: CAWNEGQGGYQPQHF. The rearrangement joins TRBV30 to TRBJ1-5; TRBD1 aligns across 8 bases. Germline V gene sequence: CDR1 GTSNPN, CDR2 SVGIG (reference sequence). J was trimmed by 5 bases and V by 4 bases; bases with no gene match: 10. The CDR3 contains 15 residues.

This clone was seen only once. The CDR3 nucleotides read TGTGCCAGCACCCAACGCGCGGGAGTTACGCAGTATTTT. Its translation: CASTQRAGVTQYF. This chain joins TRBV7-2 and TRBJ2-3, with 7 positions matching TRBD2. CDR1 SGHTA and CDR2 FQGNSA come from the germline V gene. V trimming: 7 bases; J trimming: 8 bases; junction bases outside the gene matches: 9. The CDR3 contains 13 residues.

This clone was detected only once. The chain links TRBV7-9 to TRBJ1-1, with D unclear. The ends were cut back, 2 bases at V and 0 bases at J, with 4 bases in the middle. Germline V gene data show CDR1 as SEHNR and CDR2 as FQNEAQ (reference sequence). There are 13 residues in the CDR3. CDR3 DNA sequence: TGTGCCAGCAGCTTATACCTGAACACTGAAGCTTTCTTT. Translation gives CASSLYLNTEAFF. Drawing the rest from reference TRBV7-9 and TRBJ1-1, the complete variable domain is DTGVSQNPRHKITKRGQNVTFRCDPISEHNRLYWYRQTLGQGPEFLTYFQNEAQLEKSRLLSDRFSAERPKGSFSTLEIQRTEQGDSAMYLCASSLYLNTEAFFGQGTRLTVV.

V and J are TRBV19 and TRBJ2-3; D gene uncertain. Germline lookup yields CDR1 LNHDA and CDR2 SQIVND (reference sequence). This CDR3 comprises 14 residues. V was trimmed by 5 bases and J by 2 bases, leaving 11 bases between them. CDR3 DNA sequence: TGTGCCAGTAGTCCCCACACGAACACAGATACGCAGTATTTT. Translation: CASSPHTNTDTQYF.

The sample holds a few counts of this clone. V and J are TRBV30 and TRBJ2-7, with D hard to call. Trimming stripped 4 bases from V and 5 bases from J, with 12 bases between. CDR3 length: 12 residues. Germline CDR1 reads GTSNPN; CDR2 reads SVGIG (reference sequence). This CDR3 is CAWKLGVNEQYF. The CDR3 nucleotides are TGTGCCTGGAAGTTGGGTGTCAACGAGCAGTACTTC. The full variable domain, with the rest looked up from reference TRBV30 and TRBJ2-7, is SQTIHQWPATLVQPVGSPLSLECTVEGTSNPNLYWYRQAAGRGLQLLFYSVGIGQISSEVPQNLSASRPQDRQFILSSKKLLLSDSGFYLCAWKLGVNEQYFGPGTRLTVT.

The chain employs TRBV18 and TRBJ2-4; D remains ambiguous. The V end was cut by 3 bases, the J end by 0 bases, with 12 bases between. The CDR3 is 16 amino acids. The germline V gene encodes CDR1 KGHSH and CDR2 LQKENI. In DNA, the CDR3 is TGTGCCAGCTCACCTTCGTTACCCAGAGCCAAAAACATTCAGTACTTC. Translation gives CASSPSLPRAKNIQYF.

In its sample, this clone was seen a few times. The CDR3 loop reads CAWSYTGQVNQPQHF. The CDR3 nucleotides are TGTGCCTGGAGTTACACGGGACAGGTGAATCAGCCCCAGCATTTT. The chain joins TRBV30 to TRBJ1-5; 8 nucleotides line up with TRBD1. V was clipped by 2 bases and J by 4 bases; unmatched bases: 7. This CDR3 spans 15 amino acids. CDR1 is GTSNPN, CDR2 SVGIG, per germline (reference sequence).

The chain is built from TRBV6-6 and TRBJ1-1; D uncertain. This CDR3 is 13 amino acids long. Trimming left V 6 bases short and J 1 base short, with 9 bases between. Per the germline V gene, CDR1 is MNHNY and CDR2 is SVGAGI (reference sequence). In nucleotides, the CDR3 is TGTGCCAGCAGCAACTACAGGAACACTGAAGCTTTCTTT. Its translation is CASSNYRNTEAFF.

The gene calls are TRBV18 and TRBJ1-6, with D uncertain. The germline V and J ends were trimmed by 0 bases and 8 bases, with 14 bases remaining between them. This CDR3 contains 16 residues. Germline CDR1 and CDR2: KGHSH and LQKENI. The CDR3 coding sequence is TGTGCCAGCTCACCACCCGGGAGCGGGATATATTCACCCCTCCACTTT. Its protein is CASSPPGSGIYSPLHF.

The V gene is TRBV5-6, the J gene TRBJ1-2, with D maybe TRBD1 (6 bases). Germline CDR1 SGHDT, CDR2 YYEEEE. The CDR3 runs to 15 residues. The V end was cut by 2 bases, the J end by 5 bases, with 16 bases between. CDR3 DNA sequence: TGTGCCAGCAGCTTAACCCACAGGGTTCAATATGGCTACACCTTC. Translating it yields CASSLTHRVQYGYTF.

This chain joins TRBV12-5 and TRBJ2-7, with TRBD2 matching 12 bases. V trimming: 5 bases; J trimming: 2 bases; junction bases outside the gene matches: 13. The germline V gene encodes CDR1 LGHNT and CDR2 FRNRAP. This CDR3 is built from 18 residues. CDR3 sequence: CASGPVPTTSGRPYEQYF. CDR3 nucleotide sequence: TGTGCTAGTGGTCCTGTCCCCACTACTAGCGGGAGGCCCTACGAGCAGTACTTC.

This clone has a handful of counts. J is TRBJ1-2 and V is TRBV19; tentatively, D is TRBD1 (5 bases). V lost 6 bases, J lost 5 bases, and 10 bases lay in between. Germline-derived CDR1 and CDR2 are LNHDA and SQIVND (reference sequence). The CDR3 has 12 amino acids. The CDR3 sequence is CASSGGVYGYTF. The DNA for the CDR3 is TGTGCCAGTAGCGGAGGGGTTTATGGCTACACCTTC.

The table lists this clone with a count of one. This chain joins TRBV27 and TRBJ2-1, with TRBD2 matching over 11 bases. CDR3 length: 15 amino acids. Trimming took 6 bases from V and 8 from J; bases not matched to a gene: 9. The germline CDR1 and CDR2 sequences are MNHEY and SMNVEV (reference sequence). Here the CDR3 reads CASRDLAGGRDEQFF. CDR3 in DNA: TGTGCCAGCAGGGATCTAGCGGGGGGACGGGATGAGCAGTTCTTC.

This chain connects TRBV6-5 to TRBJ1-2, with D unclear. This CDR3 is 12 amino acids long. Germline CDR1 is MNHEY and CDR2 is SVGAGI. V was clipped by 2 bases and J by 6 bases, with 7 bases between them. The CDR3 spells CASSYPGHGYTF. Here the CDR3 DNA reads TGTGCCAGCAGTTACCCGGGTCATGGCTACACCTTC.

The chain couples TRBV6-1 to TRBJ2-3, with 8 bases aligning to TRBD1. The CDR3 length is 14 residues. V lost 6 bases, J lost 6 bases, and 8 bases stayed unmatched. Per the germline V gene, CDR1 is MNHNS and CDR2 is SASEGT. CDR3 DNA: TGTGCCAGCAGGGAGCGGACAGGGTCGGATACGCAGTATTTT. It specifies CASRERTGSDTQYF.

This clone turned up a few times. The gene calls are TRBV18 and TRBJ1-1, with D possibly being TRBD1 (5 bases). From germline, CDR1 is KGHSH and CDR2 LQKENI. The V gene lost 3 bases and the J gene lost 0 bases, with 8 bases spanning the gap. This CDR3 comprises 14 residues. CDR3 amino acids: CASSPVQVNTEAFF. The CDR3 DNA sequence: TGTGCCAGCTCACCGGTACAGGTGAACACTGAAGCTTTCTTT.

V gene TRBV7-2 combines with J gene TRBJ2-1, with a tentative D call TRBD1 (5 bases). The CDR3 sequence is 16 residues long. Germline CDR1 reads SGHTA; CDR2 reads FQGNSA. V was pared by 5 bases and J by 3 bases, with 17 bases between. The CDR3: CASSRIGAGNYNEQFF. The DNA for the CDR3 is TGTGCCAGCAGCCGTATTGGGGCAGGGAACTACAATGAGCAGTTCTTC.

The CDR3 reads CASSYDPLYNEQFF. CDR3 in DNA: TGTGCCAGCAGCTACGACCCGCTCTACAATGAGCAGTTCTTC. V gene TRBV7-8 combines with J gene TRBJ2-1; D is uncertain. The CDR3 spans 14 residues. CDR1 is SGHVS, CDR2 FQNEAQ, per germline. The V end lost 4 bases, the J end lost 3 bases, and 10 bases lay between the germline ends.

This clone showed up just once. This chain links TRBV27 with TRBJ2-7, with TRBD1 matching 7 bases. This CDR3 region has 14 residues. The germline V gene has CDR1 MNHEY and CDR2 SMNVEV (reference sequence). V lost 8 bases to trimming and J lost 1 base; unmatched junction nucleotides: 8. The DNA for the CDR3 is TGTGCCAGCCGACAGGGCCCTCTTTCCTACGAGCAGTACTTC. It yields the protein CASRQGPLSYEQYF.

V is TRBV5-5 and J is TRBJ1-1, with TRBD1 as a possible D gene (5 bases). The germline CDR1 and CDR2 sequences are SGHKS and YYEKEE (reference sequence). The CDR3 is made up of 18 amino acids. V gave up 4 bases and J gave up 3 bases, with 25 bases separating them. The CDR3 DNA sequence: TGTGCCAGCAGCCCCCTTGGGGGGGAACAGGTGATAGACACTGAAGCTTTCTTT. It yields the protein CASSPLGGEQVIDTEAFF.

This clone occurred a few times. The chain combines TRBV28 with TRBJ1-3, with D uncertain. The V end was cut by 6 bases, the J end by 4 bases, with 1 base between. This CDR3 is built from 10 residues. Per the germline V gene, CDR1 is MDHEN and CDR2 is SYDVKM. CDR3 bases: TGTGCCAGCAGGGGAAACACCATATATTTT. It is translated as CASRGNTIYF.

J is TRBJ2-1 and V is TRBV6-6, with 7 nucleotides matching TRBD1. CDR1 and CDR2 from the germline V gene are MNHNY and SVGAGI (reference sequence). This CDR3 has 14 residues. V lost 6 bases to trimming and J lost 6 bases; unmatched junction nucleotides: 8. Here the CDR3 DNA reads TGTGCCAGCAGATCTGACAGGGCAGGCAATGAGCAGTTCTTC. Amino acid sequence: CASRSDRAGNEQFF.

Worth noting for this clone: Within the sample, other DNA sequences also encode this same CDR3. This chain uses TRBV5-1 with TRBJ2-5; 7 nucleotides align to TRBD1. Germline V gene data show CDR1 as SGHRS and CDR2 as YFSETQ. Germline trimming cut 1 base from V and 5 bases from J; bases unmatched to any gene: 5. The CDR3 is 14 residues long. CDR3 residues: CASSLRQGWETQYF. The CDR3 DNA reads as TGCGCCAGCAGCTTGAGACAGGGATGGGAGACCCAGTACTTC.

The chain employs TRBV7-9 and TRBJ1-1; D gene unclear. CDR3 length: 12 residues. Germline-derived CDR1 and CDR2 are SEHNR and FQNEAQ (reference sequence). Trimming took off 3 bases at V and 2 bases at J, with 4 bases between the two ends. This CDR3 is CASSFSNTEAFF. CDR3 DNA sequence: TGTGCCAGCAGCTTTTCTAACACTGAAGCTTTCTTT. The full variable domain, rest sourced from reference TRBV7-9 and TRBJ1-1, is DTGVSQNPRHKITKRGQNVTFRCDPISEHNRLYWYRQTLGQGPEFLTYFQNEAQLEKSRLLSDRFSAERPKGSFSTLEIQRTEQGDSAMYLCASSFSNTEAFFGQGTRLTVV.